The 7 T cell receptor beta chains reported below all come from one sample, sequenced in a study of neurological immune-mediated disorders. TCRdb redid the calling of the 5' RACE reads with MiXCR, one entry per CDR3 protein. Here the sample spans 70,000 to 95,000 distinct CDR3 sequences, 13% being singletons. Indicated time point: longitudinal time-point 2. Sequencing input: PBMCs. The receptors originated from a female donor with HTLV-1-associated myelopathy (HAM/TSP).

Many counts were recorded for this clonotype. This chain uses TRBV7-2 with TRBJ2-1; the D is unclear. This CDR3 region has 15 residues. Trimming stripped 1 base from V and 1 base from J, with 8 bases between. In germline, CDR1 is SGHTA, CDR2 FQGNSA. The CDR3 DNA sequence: TGTGCCAGCAGCTTAGAAGCTGTTTCCTACAATGAGCAGTTCTTC. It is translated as CASSLEAVSYNEQFF.

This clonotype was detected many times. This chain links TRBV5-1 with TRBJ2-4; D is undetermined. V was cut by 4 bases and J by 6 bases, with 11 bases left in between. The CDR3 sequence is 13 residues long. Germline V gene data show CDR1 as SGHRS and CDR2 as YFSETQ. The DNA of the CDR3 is TGCGCCAGCAGCCTGGAGTGGGGAAACATTCAGTACTTC. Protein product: CASSLEWGNIQYF.

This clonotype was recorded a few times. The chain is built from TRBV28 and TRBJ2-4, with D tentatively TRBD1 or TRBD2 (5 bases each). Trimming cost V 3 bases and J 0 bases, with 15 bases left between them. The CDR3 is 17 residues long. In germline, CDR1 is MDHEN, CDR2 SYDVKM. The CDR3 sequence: CASSLYQGPTAKNIQYF. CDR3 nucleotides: TGTGCCAGCAGTTTGTACCAGGGACCAACAGCCAAAAACATTCAGTACTTC. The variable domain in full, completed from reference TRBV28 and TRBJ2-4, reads DVKVTQSSRYLVKRTGEKVFLECVQDMDHENMFWYRQDPGLGLRLIYFSYDVKMKEKGDIPEGYSVSREKKERFSLILESASTNQTSMYLCASSLYQGPTAKNIQYFGAGTRLSVL.

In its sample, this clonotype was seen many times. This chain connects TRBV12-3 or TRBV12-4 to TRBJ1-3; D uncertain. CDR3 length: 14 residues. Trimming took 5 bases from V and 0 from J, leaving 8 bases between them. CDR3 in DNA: TGTGCCAGCAGTCGCGGTTCCTCTGGAAACACCATATATTTT. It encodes CASSRGSSGNTIYF.

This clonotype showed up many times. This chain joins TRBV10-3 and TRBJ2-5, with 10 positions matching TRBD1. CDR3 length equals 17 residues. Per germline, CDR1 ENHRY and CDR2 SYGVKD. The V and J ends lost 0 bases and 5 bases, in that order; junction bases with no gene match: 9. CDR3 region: CAISESRTGGTYETQYF. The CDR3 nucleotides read TGTGCCATCAGTGAGTCGAGGACAGGGGGAACTTATGAGACCCAGTACTTC.

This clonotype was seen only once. The CDR3 nucleotides read TGTGCCAGCAGCTTAGCCAGGACATCTGATGGCTACACCTTC. Its protein product is CASSLARTSDGYTF. The chain has TRBV7-3 and TRBJ1-2; a weak D match, TRBD1 (5 bases). This CDR3 has 14 amino acids. Germline V gene sequence: CDR1 SGHTA, CDR2 FQGTGA. Trimming shortened V by 2 bases and J by 6 bases, and 13 bases separated the two germline ends.

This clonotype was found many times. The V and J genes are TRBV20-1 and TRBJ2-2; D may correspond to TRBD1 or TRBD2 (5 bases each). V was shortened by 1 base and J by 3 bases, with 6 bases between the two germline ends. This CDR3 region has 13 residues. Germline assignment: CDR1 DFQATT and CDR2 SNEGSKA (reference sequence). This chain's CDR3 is CSARGGYTGELFF. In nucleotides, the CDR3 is TGCAGTGCTAGAGGGGGGTACACCGGGGAGCTGTTTTTT.